The sequence of this T cell receptor (beta chain) was determined in a study of shared clonotypes between healthy human individuals. The ends were cut back, 2 bases at V and 0 bases at J, with 10 bases in the middle. CDR3 length: 15 amino acids. In germline, CDR1 is MNHNS, CDR2 SASEGT. Findings and limits, study-wide: Larger estimated richness was generally recorded for naive subsets relative to memory subsets.

Deep-level assay runs were performed. Sequenced by immunoSEQ multiplex PCR; TCRdb stores in-frame clones only, minus some. The data hold under 1,100,000 clones, with about 70% observed a single time. As concerns this clone: Antigen unknown.

Sequencing was done on a sample of memory CD4+ T cells sorted from blood. Subset given: CD45RA-negative fraction. The chain links TRBV6-1 to TRBJ1-2; D is undetermined. This TCR came from a man in his late teens or twenties in good health. The CDR3 loop reads CASSERGLANYGYTF. The CDR3 bases are TGTGCCAGCAGTGAAAGAGGCCTAGCTAACTATGGCTACACCTTC.